The 15 T cell receptor beta chains below come from one sample, sequenced in a study of quantifying T cell responses using KT2 cells. About the study: cDNA was made from DNase-treated RNA using alpha and beta constant primers.

A single-stranded UMI oligo with SP2 sequence was ligated to cDNA 3' ends. First-round PCR used 3 to 4 cycles and beta primers RC1.1 and RC1.2 covering TRBC1 and TRBC2. TCRdb ran MiXCR on the UMI-ligation and nested PCR reads and lists one entry per CDR3 protein. Of over 55,000 distinct CDR3 sequences listed, around 12% are singletons. Sequences were obtained from PBMCs spiked with cells of the T cell clone KT2. These receptors all come from a human donor.

This clonotype showed up just a few times. This chain joins TRBV4-2 and TRBJ2-7, with 7 bases fitting TRBD1. The CDR3 has 15 amino acids. Germline CDR1 LGHNA, CDR2 YNFKEQ. The V gene end was trimmed by 1 base and the J gene end by 4 bases; junction bases not matched to a gene: 7. CDR3 nucleotide sequence: TGTGCCAGCAGCCAAGCCGCCGACAGGGAATACGAGCAGTACTTC. It encodes CASSQAADREYEQYF.

This clonotype was counted at least ten times. The chain links TRBV5-6 to TRBJ2-1; tentatively, D is TRBD2 (6 bases). The germline V gene encodes CDR1 SGHDT and CDR2 YYEEEE. The CDR3 has 14 amino acids. Trimming took 3 bases from V and 3 from J, leaving 10 bases between them. CDR3 amino acids: CASSSGVLYNEQFF. The DNA for the CDR3 is TGTGCCAGCAGCTCGGGAGTTCTCTACAATGAGCAGTTCTTC.

This clonotype has ten or more counts. This sequence joins TRBV6-1 and TRBJ2-1; the D gene is possibly TRBD1 (5 bases). This CDR3 has 15 residues. Trimming removed 9 bases from V and 0 bases from J, with 15 bases in between. Germline lookup yields CDR1 MNHNS and CDR2 SASEGT. The CDR3 DNA is TGTGCCAGTAGACAGCTATACTACTCCTACAATGAGCAGTTCTTC. Its translation is CASRQLYYSYNEQFF.

The sample holds a few counts of this clonotype. This CDR3 is CASSLTRAGFPTEAFF. The CDR3, as DNA: TGTGCCAGCAGTTTGACGCGGGCAGGGTTCCCCACTGAAGCTTTCTTT. This chain joins TRBV12-3 or TRBV12-4 and TRBJ1-1, with D tentatively TRBD1 (5 bases). This CDR3 is 16 amino acids long. Trimming left V 3 bases short and J 4 bases short, with 18 bases between.

This clonotype was counted many times. The J gene is TRBJ2-7, the V gene TRBV6-5, with a weak D call TRBD1 (6 bases). This CDR3 is 13 amino acids long. Trimming removed 9 bases at V and 2 bases at J, with 14 bases between. Germline V gene data show CDR1 as MNHEY and CDR2 as SVGAGI. The chain's CDR3 is CASGQPSPYEQYF. The CDR3 DNA reads as TGTGCCAGTGGACAGCCTTCCCCCTACGAGCAGTACTTC.

There are many counts of this clonotype. This chain connects TRBV5-1 to TRBJ2-7, with TRBD1 matching 8 bases. Germline V gene lookup returns CDR1 SGHRS and CDR2 YFSETQ. The CDR3 runs to 14 residues. Trimming removed 3 bases from V and 2 bases from J; junction bases left unmatched: 4. In DNA form, the CDR3 reads TGCGCCAGCAGCTCACAGGGGGGAACCTACGAGCAGTACTTC. Amino acids: CASSSQGGTYEQYF. Supplemented by reference TRBV5-1 and TRBJ2-7, the full variable domain reads KAGVTQTPRYLIKTRGQQVTLSCSPISGHRSVSWYQQTPGQGLQFLFEYFSETQRNKGNFPGRFSGRQFSNSRSEMNVSTLELGDSALYLCASSSQGGTYEQYFGPGTRLTVT.

This clonotype was seen only a few times. The V and J genes are TRBV20-1 and TRBJ2-5; tentative D call: TRBD1 (6 bases). This CDR3 has 15 amino acids. With 3 bases removed from V and 1 base from J, the gap between germline ends came to 15 bases. The germline V gene encodes CDR1 DFQATT and CDR2 SNEGSKA (reference sequence). CDR3 region: CSASYSGQFQETQYF. DNA of the CDR3: TGCAGTGCTAGTTATTCTGGACAGTTCCAAGAGACCCAGTACTTC.

This clonotype has just a few counts. The chain couples TRBV12-3 or TRBV12-4 to TRBJ2-7; 8 bases are shared with TRBD2. Trimming at V came to 6 bases and at J to 1 base, leaving 2 bases not matched to a gene. The CDR3 is 13 residues long. The CDR3 reads CASRSGGSYEQYF. The CDR3 nucleotides are TGTGCCAGCAGAAGCGGGGGTTCCTACGAGCAGTACTTC.

This clonotype was seen more than once but under ten times. The chain is built from TRBV18 and TRBJ2-5; D unresolved. In germline, CDR1 is KGHSH, CDR2 LQKENI. The V end lost 5 bases, the J end lost 5 bases, and 9 bases lay between the germline ends. The CDR3 runs 12 residues. The CDR3: CASSTAGETQYF. The CDR3 coding sequence is TGTGCCAGCTCAACCGCTGGGGAGACCCAGTACTTC.

The chain recombines TRBV7-6 with TRBJ2-3; 7 nucleotides align to TRBD1. Germline CDR1 and CDR2: SGHVS and FNYEAQ. V dropped 5 bases and J dropped 1; count of bases not matched to a gene: 3. CDR3 size: 14 residues. CDR3 in amino acids: CASSIQGGTDTQYF. The CDR3 DNA is TGTGCCAGCAGCATCCAGGGGGGCACAGATACGCAGTATTTT.

This clonotype has more than one count but fewer than ten. This chain uses TRBV15 with TRBJ2-5, with 10 positions matching TRBD1. CDR1 and CDR2 from the germline V gene are LNHNV and YYDKDF (reference sequence). The CDR3 has 16 residues. Trimming took 4 bases from V and 2 from J; bases not matched to a gene: 7. DNA for the CDR3: TGTGCCACCAGCAACCTGGACAGGGGGGGACAAGAGACCCAGTACTTC. Its protein product is CATSNLDRGGQETQYF. Based on the CDR3 plus reference TRBV15 and TRBJ2-5, the full variable domain is DAMVIQNPRYQVTQFGKPVTLSCSQTLNHNVMYWYQQKSSQAPKLLFHYYDKDFNNEADTPDNFQSRRPNTSFCFLDIRSPGLGDTAMYLCATSNLDRGGQETQYFGPGTRLLVL.

This clonotype was observed a handful of times. The chain carries TRBV5-6 and TRBJ2-7; D gene ambiguous. Germline assignment: CDR1 SGHDT and CDR2 YYEEEE. CDR3 size: 14 residues. V lost 4 bases to trimming and J lost 1 base, with 12 bases between them. CDR3: CASSVPAISYEQYF. The CDR3 nucleotides read TGTGCCAGCAGCGTTCCAGCTATATCCTACGAGCAGTACTTC.

The chain uses TRBV7-9 and TRBJ2-6; possibly TRBD1 for D (6 bases). The V gene's germline CDR1 is SEHNR and CDR2 FQNEAQ (reference sequence). CDR3 size: 16 residues. V was pared by 2 bases and J by 2 bases, with 10 bases between. This CDR3 reads CASSLTDRPGANVLTF. As DNA, the CDR3 is TGTGCCAGCAGCTTAACCGACAGGCCTGGGGCCAACGTCCTGACTTTC. The full variable domain, in which reference TRBV7-9 and TRBJ2-6 provide the parts outside the CDR3, is DTGVSQNPRHKITKRGQNVTFRCDPISEHNRLYWYRQTLGQGPEFLTYFQNEAQLEKSRLLSDRFSAERPKGSFSTLEIQRTEQGDSAMYLCASSLTDRPGANVLTFGAGSRLTVL.

The V call is TRBV2, the J call TRBJ2-3; D unclear. Germline lookup yields CDR1 SNHLY and CDR2 FYNNEI. The CDR3 totals 13 residues. The V end lost 7 bases, the J end lost 1 base, and 9 bases lay between the germline ends. CDR3 coding DNA: TGTGCCAGCACCGTGCAGGGCACAGATACGCAGTATTTT. Amino acid sequence: CASTVQGTDTQYF.

This clonotype was observed a few times. This CDR3 is CSAPSTGGAGTEAFF. CDR3 DNA sequence: TGCAGCGCGCCTAGTACAGGGGGCGCCGGCACTGAAGCTTTCTTT. The gene calls are TRBV29-1 and TRBJ1-1; 9 nucleotides align to TRBD1. This CDR3 region has 15 residues. Trimming cost V 7 bases and J 4 bases; bases outside gene matches: 13. Germline assignment: CDR1 SQVTM and CDR2 ANQGSEA.